The TCR beta chain under discussion was sequenced for a study of shared clonotypes between healthy human individuals. Study-wide background: Used for every donor were three CD4 naive, three CD4 memory, two CD8 naive and one CD8 memory plate.

Concerning this clone itself: Its antigen is undetermined.

The CDR3 has 14 amino acids. With 2 bases clipped from V and 9 bases from J, the junction kept 9 bases outside the gene matches. Per the germline V gene, CDR1 is KGHSH and CDR2 is LQKENI. The donors, all of them Caucasian adults, lived in Nashville, Tennessee. Study-wide results and limits: Clonotypes shared by all four sorted-subset donors had higher generation probabilities than non-shared clonotypes.

Replicate PCRs run on sorted subsets employed 200 ng DNA, approximately 30,000 T cell genomes. TCRdb's table, derived via immunoSEQ multiplex PCR, lists solely in-frame clones and lacks some. The sample shows more than 2,000,000 clones, 80% to 95% of them seen only once. Sequenced: naive CD4+ T cells from PBMCs. Subset here: CD45RA+ positively selected. This sequence joins TRBV18 and TRBJ2-7, with 8 bases lining up with TRBD2. This sequence originates from a man aged 18-30 years in good health. Some clones in this sample may be carry-over from other donors' samples. The CDR3 DNA reads as TGTGCCAGCTCACCAGCTCGGGAGGGGATAGCGCAGTACTTC. Amino acid sequence: CASSPAREGIAQYF. Complete variable domain (other parts from reference TRBV18 and TRBJ2-7): NAGVMQNPRHLVRRRGQEARLRCSPMKGHSHVYWYRQLPEEGLKFMVYLQKENIIDESGMPKERFSAEFPKEGPSILRIQQVVRGDSAAYFCASSPAREGIAQYFGPGTRLTVT.